This record covers a single TCR beta chain. The antigen is not known. The source of the sample is a study of cytomegalovirus exposure and HLA in healthy donors. The PCR contained 60 Vbeta and 13 Jbeta primers. This table comes from immunoSEQ multiplex PCR, and its TCRdb copy is limited to in-frame clones, with some not included. Of about 200,000 clones listed, about 80% are singletons. Trimming removed 6 bases from V and 8 bases from J; junction bases left unmatched: 15. This CDR3 is 16 amino acids long. Germline V gene data show CDR1 as SEHNR and CDR2 as FQNEAQ (reference sequence). The study's findings and limits: Immune exposure was documented only through CMV serostatus. Some segments of the V type, notably TRBV6-2 and TRBV6-3, were excluded as indistinguishable. Analyzed later, association rates of TCRs varied across HLA loci, with DRB1 most and HLA-C fewest.

The chain carries TRBV7-9 and TRBJ2-1; the match to TRBD2 covers 8 bases. The clonotype comes from a woman in her twenties or thirties in good health and CMV-seronegative. The sample taken for sequencing was PBMCs. The CDR3 here is CASSSQAGVGWYEQFF. The CDR3 coding sequence is TGTGCCAGCAGTTCCCAAGCGGGAGTTGGATGGTATGAGCAGTTCTTC.